What follows are 11 T cell receptor beta chains derived from one specimen sequenced in a study of T cells after yellow fever vaccination. TCRdb passed the 5' RACE reads through MiXCR, listing each CDR3 protein once. Of 400,000 to 650,000 distinct CDR3 sequences listed, around a fifth are singletons. Sequenced material: PBMCs, taken about 20 days after the first yellow fever vaccination. The receptors were sampled from a man between 18 and 29 years old who received the YFV17D yellow fever vaccine.

The chain links TRBV11-2 to TRBJ2-5; 10 nucleotides agree with TRBD2. With V trimmed by 3 bases and J by 0 bases, 10 bases remained unmatched. CDR1 and CDR2 (germline): SGHAT, FQNNGV. The CDR3 extends over 18 amino acids. CDR3 in DNA: TGTGCCAGCAGCTTGGGGGTTCCGGGACTAGCGTACCAAGAGACCCAGTACTTC. Protein sequence: CASSLGVPGLAYQETQYF.

V usage is TRBV9 and J usage is TRBJ2-2; 16 nucleotides agree with TRBD2. The V gene end was trimmed by 4 bases and the J gene end by 5 bases; junction bases not matched to a gene: 11. The V gene's germline CDR1 is SGDLS and CDR2 YYNGEE. This CDR3 has 19 amino acids. CDR3 nucleotides: TGTGCCAGCAGCCCGCGGCGGGGACTAGCGGGGGGGCGTACCGGGGAGCTGTTTTTT. It codes for CASSPRRGLAGGRTGELFF.

J is TRBJ2-1 and V is TRBV5-1; tentative D call: TRBD2 (6 bases). Per the germline V gene, CDR1 is SGHRS and CDR2 is YFSETQ. CDR3 length: 14 residues. V gave up 1 base and J gave up 12 bases, with 17 bases separating them. The chain's CDR3 is CASSLLGTLPTQFF. CDR3 in DNA: TGCGCCAGCAGCTTGCTAGGGACTCTACCGACGCAGTTCTTC.

This clonotype was recorded a few times. The rearrangement uses TRBV24-1 and TRBJ2-1; no reliable D call. The V and J ends lost 5 bases and 7 bases respectively, with 5 bases between them. The CDR3 runs to 11 residues. Per germline, CDR1 KGHDR and CDR2 SFDVKD. The CDR3 nucleotides are TGTGCCACCAGTGGGGCGAATGAGCAGTTCTTC. Translated, it gives CATSGANEQFF.

The genes are TRBV7-3 and TRBJ2-1; D is undetermined. The germline V gene has CDR1 SGHTA and CDR2 FQGTGA. The CDR3 runs to 14 residues. Trimming stripped 1 base from V and 7 bases from J, with 11 bases between. CDR3 region: CASSLSFDGNEQFF. For the CDR3, the DNA is TGTGCCAGCAGCTTAAGCTTCGACGGAAATGAGCAGTTCTTC.

This clonotype was seen only a few times. The chain joins TRBV10-3 to TRBJ2-5, with no clear D. CDR3 length: 13 residues. Germline loops: CDR1 ENHRY, CDR2 SYGVKD. Trimming took off 3 bases at V and 5 bases at J, with 10 bases between the two ends. For the CDR3, the DNA is TGTGCCATCAGTGACTGGGTATCCGAGACCCAGTACTTC. Translation: CAISDWVSETQYF.

The V gene is TRBV9, the J gene TRBJ2-2; either TRBD1 or TRBD2 may fit D (6 bases each). Germline loops: CDR1 SGDLS, CDR2 YYNGEE. This CDR3 spans 17 amino acids. The V and J ends lost 3 bases and 2 bases respectively, with 17 bases between them. The CDR3 region has the DNA TGTGCCAGCAGCGCACGGAGAGGGGGGTCTAACACCGGGGAGCTGTTTTTT. It is translated as CASSARRGGSNTGELFF.

The CDR3 coding sequence is TGCGCCAGCAGGGGCGTTGGGGGGATCTACGAGCAGTACTTC. This gives the protein CASRGVGGIYEQYF. V is TRBV4-1 and J is TRBJ2-7, with a weak D call TRBD2 (6 bases). The CDR3 contains 14 residues. Germline-derived CDR1 and CDR2 are MGHRA and YSYEKL. Trimming pared 6 bases from V and 3 bases from J, leaving 15 bases between.

The chain combines TRBV5-1 with TRBJ1-2; 8 nucleotides line up with TRBD1. Germline V gene sequence: CDR1 SGHRS, CDR2 YFSETQ. Trimming at V came to 4 bases and at J to 0 bases, leaving 11 bases not matched to a gene. The CDR3 extends over 17 amino acids. CDR3 loop: CASSLTQGEIPNYGYTF. DNA of the CDR3: TGCGCCAGCAGCCTGACACAGGGGGAGATACCTAACTATGGCTACACCTTC.

This clonotype was observed a handful of times. The V gene is TRBV28, the J gene TRBJ2-3, with 8 bases that match TRBD2. V shed 2 bases and J 3 bases; nucleotides not matched to a gene: 7. Germline V lookup: CDR1 MDHEN, CDR2 SYDVKM. The CDR3 consists of 16 residues. CDR3 nucleotide sequence: TGTGCCAGCAGTTTACTCGCGGGGGGTCAGACAGATACGCAGTATTTT. It codes for CASSLLAGGQTDTQYF.

This clonotype came up a few times. The chain couples TRBV12-3 or TRBV12-4 to TRBJ1-5; D might be TRBD1 (5 bases). Trimming removed 6 bases from V and 6 bases from J, with 15 bases in between. The CDR3 sequence is 14 residues long. In DNA form, the CDR3 reads TGTGCCAGCAGGCGCAGGGAAGGTGGTCAGCCCCAGCATTTT. Translation: CASRRREGGQPQHF.